A single TCR beta chain is shown here with its context. Its antigen is unidentified. Germline CDR1 reads DFQATT; CDR2 reads SNEGSKA (reference sequence). The CDR3 totals 11 residues. This entry belongs to a study of T cells expressing NK-cell markers. Study background: From sorted CD3+CD56+NKG2C+, CD3+CD56+NKG2C- and CD3+CD56-NKG2C+ T cells came the TCR beta repertoires.

5'RACE template switching with UMIs produced the TCR beta cDNA. Each CDR3 protein gets one entry in TCRdb, which reprocessed the 5' RACE reads and gives no DNA. With 300,000 to 500,000 distinct CDR3 sequences in the sample, the ten largest clones hold 9.5% to 12%. Study-wide results and caveats: Dominant NKG2C+ clonotypes accounted for 1.0-7.0% of CD8+ T cells in six donors. The CD3+CD56-NKG2C+ fraction was also led by these clonotypes in a handful of donors.

The clonotype originates from a woman in her forties or fifties in good health. Sequenced input: blood T cells: a sorted CD56 or NKG2C T cell subset, CD4+ or CD8+ T cells, or bulk PBMC T cells (not recorded which). The chain joins TRBV20-1 to TRBJ2-3; TCRdb gives TRBD1 as the D gene, but with no DNA this cannot be confirmed. The CDR3 sequence: CSARTGAGQYF.